These 21 T cell receptor beta chains came from one sample sequenced in a study of cytomegalovirus exposure and HLA in healthy donors. In the PCR, 60 Vbeta and 13 Jbeta primers were used. Profiled with immunoSEQ multiplex PCR; TCRdb holds only in-frame clones, not every one. The repertoire holds over 50,000 clones, with 89% as singletons. The sequenced sample consisted of PBMCs. These receptor sequences come from a man aged 30-40 years in good health and CMV-seropositive.

The gene calls are TRBV28 and TRBJ1-5, with 10 bases fitting TRBD1. Germline V gives CDR1 MDHEN, CDR2 SYDVKM. The CDR3 loop spans 17 amino acids. Trimming removed 0 bases from V and 7 bases from J; junction bases left unmatched: 9. The CDR3 nucleotides read TGTGCCAGCAGTTTATGGAAGGGACAGGGGTCTAGGCAGCCCCAGCATTTT. Its protein product is CASSLWKGQGSRQPQHF. The full variable domain, completed using reference TRBV28 and TRBJ1-5, is DVKVTQSSRYLVKRTGEKVFLECVQDMDHENMFWYRQDPGLGLRLIYFSYDVKMKEKGDIPEGYSVSREKKERFSLILESASTNQTSMYLCASSLWKGQGSRQPQHFGDGTRLSIL.

The rearrangement joins TRBV5-1 to TRBJ2-1, with D perhaps TRBD1 (5 bases). The CDR3 contains 14 residues. From germline, CDR1 is SGHRS and CDR2 YFSETQ. With 0 bases removed from V and 5 bases from J, the gap between germline ends came to 9 bases. CDR3 coding DNA: TGCGCCAGCAGCTTGGGGGGCACCGACAATGAGCAGTTCTTC. This codes for CASSLGGTDNEQFF.

This chain connects TRBV7-9 to TRBJ2-1; 8 positions agree with TRBD2. V gave up 5 bases and J gave up 3 bases; unmatched junction bases: 12. Germline loops: CDR1 SEHNR, CDR2 FQNEAQ (reference sequence). The CDR3 contains 17 residues. The CDR3 coding sequence is TGTGCCAGCAGCCCCCGAGGAGGAGCGGGAGTCTACAATGAGCAGTTCTTC. Its protein is CASSPRGGAGVYNEQFF.

This clone was counted once. This sequence joins TRBV27 and TRBJ2-7; TRBD1 matches 7 bases. Unmatched junction bases numbered 6, after V lost 2 bases and J lost 2 bases. CDR1 MNHEY and CDR2 SMNVEV come from the germline V gene (reference sequence). CDR3 size: 15 residues. Here the CDR3 DNA reads TGTGCCAGCAGTTTACAGGGGGAGAGGCCCTACGAGCAGTACTTC. Its translation is CASSLQGERPYEQYF.

The chain couples TRBV11-1 to TRBJ2-5, with a possible D match to TRBD2 (5 bases). The germline gives CDR1 SGHAT, CDR2 FQDESV (reference sequence). The V and J ends lost 4 bases and 0 bases respectively, with 9 bases between them. This CDR3 contains 14 residues. The CDR3 DNA sequence: TGTGCCAGCAGCTCACTAGGGTACCAAGAGACCCAGTACTTC. The encoded protein is CASSSLGYQETQYF.

V and J are TRBV7-9 and TRBJ1-6; D gene uncertain. CDR3 length equals 16 residues. The V and J ends lost 5 bases and 10 bases respectively, with 21 bases between them. In germline, CDR1 is SEHNR, CDR2 FQNEAQ (reference sequence). CDR3 sequence reads: CASSIDTEPLWSPLHF. CDR3 in DNA: TGTGCCAGCAGCATAGACACAGAGCCCCTTTGGTCACCCCTCCACTTT.

J is TRBJ2-7 and V is TRBV15; a weak D match, TRBD2 (5 bases). Trimming removed 8 bases from V and 3 bases from J, with 11 bases in between. The CDR3 totals 12 residues. Germline V gene data show CDR1 as LNHNV and CDR2 as YYDKDF (reference sequence). The chain's CDR3 is CATGGGIYEQYF. The CDR3 DNA follows: TGTGCCACCGGTGGAGGCATCTACGAGCAGTACTTC. Together with reference TRBV15 and TRBJ2-7, the CDR3 gives the full variable domain: DAMVIQNPRYQVTQFGKPVTLSCSQTLNHNVMYWYQQKSSQAPKLLFHYYDKDFNNEADTPDNFQSRRPNTSFCFLDIRSPGLGDTAMYLCATGGGIYEQYFGPGTRLTVT.

V usage is TRBV5-1 and J usage is TRBJ2-7; D is perhaps TRBD2 (6 bases). The length of the CDR3 is 15 residues. Trimming removed 5 bases from V and 9 bases from J, with 24 bases in between. In germline, CDR1 is SGHRS, CDR2 YFSETQ. CDR3 nucleotides: TGCGCCAGCAGTAGCTCGGGGCGGGGCCCTGCTTGGCAGTACTTC. Translated: CASSSSGRGPAWQYF.

This rearrangement joins TRBV28 to TRBJ1-2, with D unresolved. Germline CDR1 MDHEN, CDR2 SYDVKM. CDR3 length equals 15 residues. Trimming took off 3 bases at V and 1 base at J, with 12 bases between the two ends. CDR3 nucleotides: TGTGCCAGCAGTTTGTGGAGCTCCGTTAACTATGGCTACACCTTC. Protein sequence: CASSLWSSVNYGYTF.

The chain combines TRBV28 with TRBJ2-3, with D uncertain. Germline assignment: CDR1 MDHEN and CDR2 SYDVKM. Trimming removed 4 bases from V and 5 bases from J, with 4 bases in between. This CDR3 has 11 residues. Here the CDR3 reads CASSSLDTQYF. CDR3 DNA: TGTGCCAGCAGTTCGTTAGATACGCAGTATTTT.

The chain recombines TRBV27 with TRBJ2-7; 11 bases line up with TRBD2. The J segment lost 1 base and the V segment lost 5 bases, leaving 4 bases of the junction unmatched. Germline V lookup: CDR1 MNHEY, CDR2 SMNVEV (reference sequence). The CDR3 consists of 15 residues. CDR3 sequence reads: CASSPLAGGSYEQYF. In nucleotides, the CDR3 is TGTGCCAGCAGTCCCCTAGCGGGAGGATCCTACGAGCAGTACTTC.

This chain connects TRBV28 to TRBJ1-2, with a possible D match to TRBD1 (6 bases). CDR3 length: 14 amino acids. V lost 5 bases, J lost 8 bases, and 18 bases lay in between. From germline, CDR1 is MDHEN and CDR2 SYDVKM. The CDR3 spells CASSKGGVSRGYTF. DNA of the CDR3: TGTGCCAGCAGTAAAGGGGGGGTTTCACGCGGCTACACCTTC.

V is TRBV4-3 and J is TRBJ2-7, with D perhaps TRBD2 (6 bases). V was trimmed by 0 bases and J by 3 bases, leaving 12 bases between them. Per germline, CDR1 LGHNA and CDR2 YSLEER. This CDR3 spans 15 amino acids. Here the CDR3 DNA reads TGCGCCAGCAGCCAAGAGACGGGACTTCACTACGAGCAGTACTTC. Translated: CASSQETGLHYEQYF.

The chain employs TRBV5-4 and TRBJ2-1; D may be TRBD1 (6 bases). The CDR3 sequence is 14 residues long. CDR1 and CDR2 (germline): SGHNT, YYREEE (reference sequence). V was cut by 4 bases and J by 7 bases, with 15 bases left in between. For the CDR3, the DNA is TGTGCCAGCAGCCGGACGATGACAGGAAATGAGCAGTTCTTC. Protein product: CASSRTMTGNEQFF.

The chain carries TRBV7-9 and TRBJ2-5, with TRBD2 matching over 11 bases. CDR3 length: 16 amino acids. V lost 1 base to trimming and J lost 4 bases; unmatched junction nucleotides: 5. CDR1 and CDR2 (germline): SEHNR, FQNEAQ (reference sequence). CDR3 bases: TGTGCCAGCAGCTTAGGACTAGCGGGAATCTCAGAGACCCAGTACTTC. Amino acids: CASSLGLAGISETQYF.

The rearrangement joins TRBV19 to TRBJ2-3; TRBD1 matches 9 bases. Germline assignment: CDR1 LNHDA and CDR2 SQIVND (reference sequence). CDR3 length equals 15 residues. V was clipped by 5 bases and J by 7 bases; unmatched bases: 10. Here the CDR3 reads CASSAGTGQFYTQYF. The CDR3 DNA reads TGTGCCAGTAGTGCCGGGACAGGGCAGTTCTATACGCAGTATTTT.

The CDR3 is CASSPQAEAFF. The CDR3 DNA reads TGTGCCAGCAGCCCCCAGGCTGAAGCTTTCTTT. This sequence joins TRBV9 and TRBJ1-1, with D unclear. Looked up from germline, CDR1 is SGDLS and CDR2 is YYNGEE. The CDR3 is made up of 11 amino acids. Trimming cost V 4 bases and J 6 bases, with 7 bases left between them.

The chain links TRBV4-2 to TRBJ2-5; D remains ambiguous. Looked up from germline, CDR1 is LGHNA and CDR2 is YNFKEQ. Trimming left V 2 bases short and J 4 bases short, with 5 bases between. The CDR3 is made up of 12 amino acids. CDR3 region: CASSQFGETQYF. For the CDR3, the DNA is TGTGCCAGCAGCCAATTCGGAGAGACCCAGTACTTC.

This clone was seen only a few times. The chain employs TRBV28 and TRBJ2-1, with 7 bases identical to TRBD1. This CDR3 has 14 amino acids. Germline V CDR1 and CDR2: MDHEN, SYDVKM. The J segment lost 3 bases and the V segment lost 8 bases, leaving 7 bases of the junction unmatched. For the CDR3, the DNA is TGTGCCAGCCTGGGACAGATTCTCTACAATGAGCAGTTCTTC. Translating gives CASLGQILYNEQFF.

The rearrangement uses TRBV11-3 and TRBJ2-2, with TRBD1 identical over 11 bases. With 5 bases clipped from V and 7 bases from J, the junction kept 6 bases outside the gene matches. From germline, CDR1 is SGHNT and CDR2 YENEEA. The CDR3 loop spans 15 amino acids. The CDR3 is CASSPGQGANGELFF. The DNA of the CDR3 is TGTGCCAGCAGCCCTGGACAGGGGGCAAACGGGGAGCTGTTTTTT.

The chain links TRBV18 to TRBJ2-7; weak D call: TRBD2 (6 bases). V was cut by 5 bases and J by 2 bases, with 25 bases left in between. The germline gives CDR1 KGHSH, CDR2 LQKENI. This CDR3 is built from 18 residues. CDR3 sequence reads: CASSWRAVIPPQTYEQYF. The CDR3 DNA reads TGTGCCAGCTCATGGAGGGCGGTGATCCCTCCGCAGACCTACGAGCAGTACTTC. The variable domain in full, completed from reference TRBV18 and TRBJ2-7, reads NAGVMQNPRHLVRRRGQEARLRCSPMKGHSHVYWYRQLPEEGLKFMVYLQKENIIDESGMPKERFSAEFPKEGPSILRIQQVVRGDSAAYFCASSWRAVIPPQTYEQYFGPGTRLTVT.